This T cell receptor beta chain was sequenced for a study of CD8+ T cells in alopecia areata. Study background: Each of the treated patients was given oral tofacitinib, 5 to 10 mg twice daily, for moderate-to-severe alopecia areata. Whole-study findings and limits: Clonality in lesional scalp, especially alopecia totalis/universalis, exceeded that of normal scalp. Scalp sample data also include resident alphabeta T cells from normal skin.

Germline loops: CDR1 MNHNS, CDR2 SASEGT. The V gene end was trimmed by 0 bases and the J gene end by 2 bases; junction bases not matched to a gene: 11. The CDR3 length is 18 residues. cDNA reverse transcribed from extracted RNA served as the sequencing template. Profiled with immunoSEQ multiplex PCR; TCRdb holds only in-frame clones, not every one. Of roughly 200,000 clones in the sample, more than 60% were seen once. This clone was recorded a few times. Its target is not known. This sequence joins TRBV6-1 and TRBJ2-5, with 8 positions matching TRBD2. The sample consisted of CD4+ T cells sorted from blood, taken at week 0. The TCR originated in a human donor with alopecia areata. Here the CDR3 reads CASSEALRGGPKQETQYF. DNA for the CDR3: TGTGCCAGCAGTGAAGCGCTTCGGGGGGGGCCGAAACAAGAGACCCAGTACTTC.